The sequence of this T cell receptor beta chain was determined in a study of T-cell memory formation after mild COVID-19. Study-level findings and limits: Memory from before infection featured some responding clones, which suggests cross-reactive memory joined.

TCRdb re-called the 5' RACE reads through MiXCR, storing one row per CDR3 protein. The sample lists fewer than 400,000 distinct CDR3 sequences; about 16% were seen once. Of note for this clonotype: Its antigen is not known.

Germline V gene sequence: CDR1 SGHKS, CDR2 YYEKEE (reference sequence). This CDR3 has 14 amino acids. The ends were cut back, 6 bases at V and 2 bases at J, with 12 bases in the middle. Sequenced sample: PBMCs or a T cell subset sorted from them (not recorded which). The receptor comes from a man aged 18 to 29 who had mild COVID-19 (a few samples of this study predate the infection). Cell type and time point are not known. The genes are TRBV5-5 and TRBJ1-3, with D possibly TRBD1 on 6 matching bases. The CDR3 DNA is TGTGCCAGCAAGGACAGCAAGGCTGGAAACACCATATATTTT. Its protein product is CASKDSKAGNTIYF.